The 19 T cell receptor beta chains below come from one sample, sequenced in a study of blood T cell repertoires in COVID-19. Assay: immunoSEQ multiplex PCR; the TCRdb copy retains only in-frame clones and omits some. The sample lists 250,000 or so clones, 84% occurring once. The sequenced sample consisted of PBMCs or T cells enriched from blood (not recorded which). The receptors come from a man over 45 who had recovered from COVID-19.

The rearrangement links TRBV9 to TRBJ2-2; 9 bases align to TRBD1. The CDR3 sequence is 15 residues long. V lost 4 bases and J lost 5; bases outside the gene matches: 6. Per the germline V gene, CDR1 is SGDLS and CDR2 is YYNGEE. CDR3 DNA: TGTGCCAGCAGCCCCATGGACAGGGGTACCGGGGAGCTGTTTTTT. The encoded protein is CASSPMDRGTGELFF.

A single count supports this clone. J is TRBJ2-5 and V is TRBV5-1, with TRBD1 identical over 12 bases. The ends lost 3 bases at V and 5 bases at J; junction bases unmatched: 5. The germline V gene encodes CDR1 SGHRS and CDR2 YFSETQ. CDR3 length equals 15 residues. The CDR3 loop is CASSYGTGGLETQYF. CDR3 nucleotides: TGCGCCAGCAGCTACGGGACAGGGGGCCTGGAGACCCAGTACTTC. Looking up the rest from reference TRBV5-1 and TRBJ2-5 gives the full variable domain: KAGVTQTPRYLIKTRGQQVTLSCSPISGHRSVSWYQQTPGQGLQFLFEYFSETQRNKGNFPGRFSGRQFSNSRSEMNVSTLELGDSALYLCASSYGTGGLETQYFGPGTRLLVL.

This chain links TRBV7-9 with TRBJ2-7; D gene unclear. This CDR3 has 12 residues. V lost 1 base to trimming and J lost 2 bases, with 3 bases between them. CDR1 is SEHNR and CDR2 is FQNEAQ in the germline V gene (reference sequence). The CDR3 spells CASSLDTYEQYF. CDR3 bases: TGTGCCAGCAGCTTAGACACCTACGAGCAGTACTTC.

This chain joins TRBV6-2 or TRBV6-3 and TRBJ2-7; a weak D match, TRBD2 (5 bases). The V end lost 0 bases, the J end lost 2 bases, and 11 bases lay between the germline ends. Germline CDR1 and CDR2: MNHEY and SVGEGT. CDR3 length: 15 amino acids. As DNA, the CDR3 is TGTGCCAGCAGTTACTCTCTAGCTTGGACCTACGAGCAGTACTTC. Translation gives CASSYSLAWTYEQYF.

The chain joins TRBV29-1 to TRBJ2-1; 12 positions agree with TRBD2. V lost 3 bases and J lost 6; bases outside the gene matches: 12. This CDR3 is built from 17 residues. CDR1 is SQVTM and CDR2 is ANQGSEA in the germline V gene. The chain's CDR3 is CSVESSSGRGWGNEQFF. In DNA form, the CDR3 reads TGCAGCGTTGAGTCTTCTAGCGGGAGGGGATGGGGCAATGAGCAGTTCTTC.

The CDR3 DNA sequence: TGCGCCAGCAGCGGGTTACAGGGAACTAATGAAAAACTGTTTTTT. This codes for CASSGLQGTNEKLFF. This rearrangement joins TRBV5-1 to TRBJ1-4, with a possible D match to TRBD1 (6 bases). This CDR3 is built from 15 residues. Germline CDR1 and CDR2: SGHRS and YFSETQ. The V end was cut by 4 bases, the J end by 1 base, with 11 bases between. Combining the CDR3 with reference TRBV5-1 and TRBJ1-4 gives the whole variable domain KAGVTQTPRYLIKTRGQQVTLSCSPISGHRSVSWYQQTPGQGLQFLFEYFSETQRNKGNFPGRFSGRQFSNSRSEMNVSTLELGDSALYLCASSGLQGTNEKLFFGSGTQLSVL.

This chain joins TRBV6-2 or TRBV6-3 and TRBJ1-5, with D maybe TRBD1 (5 bases). Germline loops: CDR1 MNHEY, CDR2 SVGEGT. V lost 6 bases to trimming and J lost 9 bases, with 18 bases between them. This CDR3 is built from 14 residues. The CDR3 spells CASSRSGGGPPQHF. In nucleotides, the CDR3 is TGTGCCAGCAGCCGATCCGGGGGAGGCCCGCCCCAGCATTTT.

The J gene is TRBJ1-2, the V gene TRBV20-1; unclear D gene. V was pared by 3 bases and J by 3 bases, with 8 bases between. Germline values: CDR1 DFQATT, CDR2 SNEGSKA (reference sequence). The CDR3 consists of 12 residues. In DNA form, the CDR3 reads TGCAGTGCTAGTTCGGAGGACTATGGCTACACCTTC. This encodes CSASSEDYGYTF.

This clone has only one observation. The chain recombines TRBV18 with TRBJ2-1; D gene uncertain. The V end was cut by 3 bases, the J end by 0 bases, with 12 bases between. This CDR3 spans 16 amino acids. The germline gives CDR1 KGHSH, CDR2 LQKENI. Here the CDR3 reads CASSPLPISSYNEQFF. The CDR3 DNA sequence: TGTGCCAGCTCACCCCTCCCCATTAGCTCCTACAATGAGCAGTTCTTC.

V usage is TRBV6-4 and J usage is TRBJ1-1; the D gene is possibly TRBD1 (6 bases). The length of the CDR3 is 13 residues. Germline CDR1 and CDR2: MRHNA and SNTAGT. V was cut by 6 bases and J by 6 bases, with 14 bases left in between. The CDR3 spells CASRRNRDAEAFF. CDR3 coding DNA: TGTGCCAGCAGAAGAAACAGGGACGCTGAAGCTTTCTTT.

This rearrangement joins TRBV11-3 to TRBJ2-7; TRBD2 matches 9 bases. Germline trimming cut 1 base from V and 2 bases from J; bases unmatched to any gene: 3. The germline V gene encodes CDR1 SGHNT and CDR2 YENEEA. The CDR3 has 15 amino acids. CDR3 nucleotides: TGTGCCAGCAGCTTAGTAGCGGGAGTCGCCTACGAGCAGTACTTC. This sequence encodes CASSLVAGVAYEQYF.

The chain links TRBV4-2 to TRBJ2-5; 11 nucleotides align to TRBD2. Germline assignment: CDR1 LGHNA and CDR2 YNFKEQ. Trimming cost V 0 bases and J 4 bases; bases outside gene matches: 4. The CDR3 covers 16 residues. CDR3 sequence (DNA): TGTGCCAGCAGCCAAGAAACTAGCGGGGGTGGAGAGACCCAGTACTTC. Protein product: CASSQETSGGGETQYF.

J is TRBJ2-3 and V is TRBV5-4, with D hard to call. This CDR3 is built from 15 residues. Germline V gene sequence: CDR1 SGHNT, CDR2 YYREEE (reference sequence). Trimming took off 4 bases at V and 0 bases at J, with 12 bases between the two ends. DNA of the CDR3: TGTGCCAGCAGCCCCCAAGCTACCAGCACAGATACGCAGTATTTT. This translates into CASSPQATSTDTQYF.

This clone was observed a few times. This specimen includes other DNA sequences encoding the same CDR3. The rearrangement uses TRBV12-3 or TRBV12-4 and TRBJ2-3; no reliable D call. Trimming shortened V by 5 bases and J by 2 bases, and 2 bases separated the two germline ends. The CDR3 sequence is 11 residues long. The CDR3 region has the DNA TGTGCCAGCAGTCTCACAGATACGCAGTATTTT. Its protein product is CASSLTDTQYF.

The chain uses TRBV27 and TRBJ2-1, with D maybe TRBD2 (5 bases). CDR1 is MNHEY, CDR2 SMNVEV, per germline (reference sequence). The CDR3 covers 16 residues. The ends were cut back, 7 bases at V and 7 bases at J, with 23 bases in the middle. This CDR3 reads CASTTAASTRGNEQFF. The DNA for the CDR3 is TGTGCCAGCACTACCGCGGCTAGCACACGTGGAAATGAGCAGTTCTTC.

V gene TRBV7-3 combines with J gene TRBJ1-6; D is uncertain. This CDR3 comprises 13 residues. Germline V gives CDR1 SGHTA, CDR2 FQGTGA. Trimming took off 3 bases at V and 6 bases at J, with 6 bases between the two ends. The CDR3 DNA reads as TGTGCCAGCAGCTTCCCTCCTAATTCACCCCTCCACTTT. This sequence encodes CASSFPPNSPLHF.

The chain joins TRBV5-5 to TRBJ1-1, with TRBD1 matching 7 bases. In germline, CDR1 is SGHKS, CDR2 YYEKEE (reference sequence). This CDR3 contains 16 residues. The V gene end was trimmed by 6 bases and the J gene end by 0 bases; junction bases not matched to a gene: 11. CDR3: CASTERQGSMNTEAFF. The CDR3 DNA sequence: TGTGCCAGCACCGAAAGACAGGGATCAATGAACACTGAAGCTTTCTTT.

This chain uses TRBV19 with TRBJ2-6; 7 positions match TRBD1. V shed 5 bases and J 1 base; nucleotides not matched to a gene: 14. This CDR3 region has 19 residues. CDR1 and CDR2 (germline): LNHDA, SQIVND (reference sequence). CDR3 nucleotide sequence: TGTGCCAGTAGTGCCCGACAGGGCGGCAGAGGTTCTGGGGCCAACGTCCTGACTTTC. It yields the protein CASSARQGGRGSGANVLTF.

The CDR3 DNA reads TGTGCCAGCAGCGTCCAGTTGGAGAGCGAGCAGTACTTC. Amino acid sequence: CASSVQLESEQYF. The rearrangement uses TRBV9 and TRBJ2-7; D unresolved. This CDR3 has 13 residues. CDR1 and CDR2 from the germline V gene are SGDLS and YYNGEE. V dropped 2 bases and J dropped 6 bases, with 12 bases sitting between them.